This T cell receptor beta chain was retrieved from a study of T cells in Graves' hyperthyroidism and ophthalmopathy. Trimming took off 3 bases at V and 3 bases at J, with 12 bases between the two ends. The CDR3 is 14 amino acids. Germline CDR1 MDHEN, CDR2 SYDVKM. The CDR3 regions of TCR beta were amplified from RNA transcripts. The TCR CDR3 first-round RT-PCR relied on the HTBI primer set. TCRdb reprocessed the multiplex PCR reads with MiXCR, giving one entry per CDR3 protein. The sample has 300,000 to 500,000 distinct CDR3 sequences; over 12% are singletons. This clonotype was recorded at least ten times.

This rearrangement joins TRBV28 to TRBJ2-7; weak D call: TRBD2 (6 bases). The receptor was isolated from a man in his fifties or sixties with Graves' ophthalmopathy. The material sequenced was blood. CDR3 sequence: CASSFVDGSYEQYF. As DNA, the CDR3 is TGTGCCAGCAGTTTTGTTGACGGGAGCTACGAGCAGTACTTC.